This T cell receptor beta chain was sequenced for a study of cytomegalovirus exposure and HLA in healthy donors (dated by TCRdb to 2015 to 2018). For context, the study as a whole: According to a later analysis, the 100 to 150 validation repertoires were produced on the same platform as the 666 repertoires of the first cohort. The study combined high-throughput TCR immunosequencing, statistical association of individual TCRs with disease status, and machine learning to predict cytomegalovirus infection status. The study aimed to test whether cataloging public T cell receptors could reveal signatures of past pathogen exposure. A separate validation cohort of approximately 120 different subjects was used in addition to the roughly 670-subject first cohort.

Libraries were made using the immunoSEQ multiplex PCR assay. The paper's processing steps were these. A statistical classification framework was built for diagnosing cytomegalovirus status from the catalog of TCR beta chain sequences. The immuneACCESS repertoire file appears here via TCRdb, limited to in-frame rearrangements. These files lack a portion of the clones; in checked studies, under half of the deficit traces to unresolved V genes, and the cause of the others is not known. The DNA gave D and trimming, while V, J and clone size come from that table. Counted in this sample were tens of thousands of clones; roughly 90% of them appeared once. The ten largest clones represent 3.5% to 4.5% of the sample. Beyond this particular receptor, the publication reports: In vitro tests confirmed that three of the cytomegalovirus-associated TCR beta chains recognize cytomegalovirus antigens. The validation cohort had no HLA typing available for a later analysis, so co-occurrence within that cohort was assessed over all 120 or so repertoires. In a later analysis, TCRs clustered in the first cohort were found to also tend to co-occur in the roughly 130 validation repertoires, with 90% to 95% of cluster scores above 0. In the study, around 150 TCR beta chains were listed as associated with cytomegalovirus. Across donors, most TCR sequences were observed very rarely, whereas some public TCRs were present in many individuals. It was suggested by the authors that the approach could potentially be generalized to other disease states and immunological phenotypes. In both the original and validation cohorts, the classifier was reported to diagnose cytomegalovirus status with high specificity and sensitivity.

This clone has a handful of counts. Its antigen has not been determined. Qualities for individual bases were not recorded, and no much larger clone is one base off. The donors were included in the validation cohort of some 110 subjects, a group kept apart from the roughly 670-subject first cohort. The CDR3 contains 16 residues, cysteine and phenylalanine counted. Solely the CDR3 DNA is kept, with 48 bases framed from the first base. The chain couples TRBV21-1 to TRBJ2-7; the table's D call, TRBD1, was not checked against the DNA. TRBV21-1 is deemed a pseudogene. Sample: PBMCs. The TCR was taken from a woman aged 18-29 years in good health and CMV-seropositive. The encoded CDR3 is CASSKDPTGLNYEQYF. The DNA sequence reads TGTGCCAGCAGCAAAGACCCCACAGGGCTGAACTACGAGCAGTACTTC.